The present TCR beta chain was sequenced within a study of CD8 T cells in ankylosing spondylitis. Whole-study results and caveats: Matched ankylosing spondylitis synovial fluid reportedly contained a significantly enriched population of disease-linked clones.

The authors made TCR beta libraries by quantitative 5'-RACE with molecular barcodes. TCRdb re-derived calls from the 5' RACE reads in MiXCR, one entry per CDR3 protein. The sample includes 200,000 to 250,000 distinct CDR3 sequences, roughly 10% of them seen just once. A remark on this clonotype: Its antigen is not identified.

The CDR3 covers 10 residues. With 5 bases removed from V and 14 bases from J, the gap between germline ends came to 11 bases. Germline V gene sequence: CDR1 SGHAT, CDR2 FQNNGV. The sequencing sample was made of blood, either unsorted or a sorted T cell fraction (not recorded which). This clonotype was sampled from a male donor with ankylosing spondylitis or in good health (not recorded which). V is TRBV11-2 and J is TRBJ2-3; D gene unclear. The DNA for the CDR3 is TGTGCCAGCAGCCCCGCCCCGGGGTATTTT. This codes for CASSPAPGYF.